The 26 T cell receptor beta chains presented below share a single source sample, sequenced in a study of cytomegalovirus exposure and HLA in healthy donors. Amplification used 60 Vbeta primers and 13 Jbeta primers. This table comes from immunoSEQ multiplex PCR, and its TCRdb copy is limited to in-frame clones, with some not included. Of some 110,000 clones listed, roughly 83% were seen once; the top ten hold under 3%. The sample was PBMCs. Source of these receptors: a young woman in good health and CMV-seropositive.

V is TRBV11-3 and J is TRBJ1-1, with D perhaps matching TRBD1 (5 bases). V was clipped by 4 bases and J by 8 bases, with 14 bases between them. CDR1 and CDR2 (germline): SGHNT, YENEEA. The CDR3 loop spans 13 amino acids. For the CDR3, the DNA is TGTGCCAGCAGCTACGACAGAGGACGGGAAGCTTTCTTT. Protein product: CASSYDRGREAFF. The full variable domain, in which reference TRBV11-3 and TRBJ1-1 provide the parts outside the CDR3, is EAGVVQSPRYKIIEKKQPVAFWCNPISGHNTLYWYLQNLGQGPELLIRYENEEAVDDSQLPKDRFSAERLKGVDSTLKIQPAELGDSAVYLCASSYDRGREAFFGQGTRLTVV.

The chain employs TRBV5-4 and TRBJ2-2, with TRBD2 matching 8 bases. CDR1 SGHNT and CDR2 YYREEE come from the germline V gene (reference sequence). V gave up 4 bases and J gave up 4 bases; unmatched junction bases: 6. The CDR3 runs 15 residues. The CDR3 sequence: CASSRTSGTTGELFF. The CDR3 nucleotides read TGTGCCAGCAGCCGCACTAGCGGAACCACCGGGGAGCTGTTTTTT.

V gene TRBV9 combines with J gene TRBJ2-3; 9 nucleotides agree with TRBD1. This CDR3 region has 14 residues. Germline V CDR1 and CDR2: SGDLS, YYNGEE. V shed 4 bases and J 1 base; nucleotides not matched to a gene: 1. CDR3: CASSRTGGTDTQYF. The DNA for the CDR3 is TGTGCCAGCAGCCGGACAGGGGGCACAGATACGCAGTATTTT.

The CDR3 protein is CASSGPQPNTEAFF. Written as DNA, the CDR3 is TGTGCCAGCAGCGGGCCTCAACCTAACACTGAAGCTTTCTTT. The chain joins TRBV7-2 to TRBJ1-1; D unclear. CDR3 size: 14 residues. Per the germline V gene, CDR1 is SGHTA and CDR2 is FQGNSA. The V gene lost 5 bases and the J gene lost 2 bases, with 12 bases spanning the gap.

The chain uses TRBV30 and TRBJ1-2; D gene unclear. CDR3 size: 11 residues. Germline V gene sequence: CDR1 GTSNPN, CDR2 SVGIG (reference sequence). The V end was cut by 8 bases, the J end by 8 bases, with 15 bases between. DNA for the CDR3: TGTGCCGGGCATGGAGGCTACGGCTACACCTTC. This gives the protein CAGHGGYGYTF.

This clone was seen only once. The genes are TRBV5-6 and TRBJ2-1, with a weak D call TRBD1 (5 bases). CDR3 length: 15 residues. The V and J ends lost 1 base and 4 bases respectively, with 12 bases between them. The germline V gene encodes CDR1 SGHDT and CDR2 YYEEEE. CDR3 region: CASSLTGQTYNEQFF. The CDR3 nucleotides are TGTGCCAGCAGCTTGACAGGACAAACTTACAATGAGCAGTTCTTC.

The CDR3 sequence: CASSPLRDREGYGYTF. The CDR3 DNA sequence: TGTGCCAGCAGTCCGCTCCGGGACAGGGAGGGGTATGGCTACACCTTC. The chain couples TRBV27 to TRBJ1-2; 9 bases match TRBD1. Germline assignment: CDR1 MNHEY and CDR2 SMNVEV (reference sequence). The CDR3 runs 16 residues. V trimming: 5 bases; J trimming: 5 bases; junction bases outside the gene matches: 12.

The chain recombines TRBV10-3 with TRBJ1-1, with a weak D call TRBD1 (5 bases). Germline assignment: CDR1 ENHRY and CDR2 SYGVKD. The CDR3 has 13 residues. V was pared by 5 bases and J by 3 bases, with 10 bases between. CDR3 in DNA: TGTGCCATCAGTAGGGGTTCCGACACTGAAGCTTTCTTT. Residues: CAISRGSDTEAFF.

The chain recombines TRBV5-1 with TRBJ1-1, with D tentatively TRBD1 (5 bases). V lost 2 bases and J 7 bases, leaving 21 bases between the germline ends. The CDR3 runs to 16 residues. CDR1 and CDR2 from the germline V gene are SGHRS and YFSETQ. CDR3: CASSFGQGRARVEAFF. The CDR3, as DNA: TGCGCCAGCAGCTTCGGTCAGGGTCGGGCACGAGTTGAAGCTTTCTTT.

The V and J genes are TRBV7-2 and TRBJ2-5; D not certain. In germline, CDR1 is SGHTA, CDR2 FQGNSA. This CDR3 contains 14 residues. V lost 0 bases to trimming and J lost 0 bases, with 5 bases between them. CDR3 sequence reads: CASSLATDQETQYF. The CDR3 coding sequence is TGTGCCAGCAGCTTAGCGACTGACCAAGAGACCCAGTACTTC.

The rearrangement uses TRBV2 and TRBJ1-4, with D hard to call. V lost 2 bases and J 11 bases, leaving 6 bases between the germline ends. CDR1 and CDR2 from the germline V gene are SNHLY and FYNNEI. The CDR3 runs 11 residues. The DNA for the CDR3 is TGTGCCAGCAGTGAACACGGGAAACTGTTTTTT. Translating it yields CASSEHGKLFF.

V gene TRBV2 combines with J gene TRBJ1-5; a possible D gene is TRBD1 (5 bases). Germline V CDR1 and CDR2: SNHLY, FYNNEI. Trimming stripped 9 bases from V and 0 bases from J, with 15 bases between. The CDR3 has 15 amino acids. Here the CDR3 DNA reads TGTGCCAGTATCCAGGGATTTGATAGCAATCAGCCCCAGCATTTT. Translation gives CASIQGFDSNQPQHF.

This chain uses TRBV5-1 with TRBJ1-5, with D tentatively TRBD1 (5 bases). Germline CDR1 is SGHRS and CDR2 is YFSETQ. This CDR3 has 16 amino acids. V gave up 4 bases and J gave up 2 bases, with 16 bases separating them. Written as DNA, the CDR3 is TGCGCCAGCAGCCCCTTGGGGCCAGTAGGCAATCAGCCCCAGCATTTT. Amino acids: CASSPLGPVGNQPQHF.

V usage is TRBV5-6 and J usage is TRBJ2-1, with D perhaps TRBD1 (6 bases). CDR3 length equals 15 residues. Germline loops: CDR1 SGHDT, CDR2 YYEEEE. V gave up 0 bases and J gave up 1 base, with 8 bases separating them. This CDR3 is CASSLDRASYNEQFF. The DNA of the CDR3 is TGTGCCAGCAGCTTGGACAGGGCATCCTACAATGAGCAGTTCTTC.

This chain links TRBV2 with TRBJ1-2, with 8 bases identical to TRBD1. CDR3 size: 14 residues. Losses at the gene ends were 8 bases for V and 1 base for J; bases not matched to a gene: 6. Looked up from germline, CDR1 is SNHLY and CDR2 is FYNNEI. DNA of the CDR3: TGTGCCAGCGACAGGGGAGGAGATAACTATGGCTACACCTTC. Encoded protein: CASDRGGDNYGYTF. Drawing the rest from reference TRBV2 and TRBJ1-2, the complete variable domain is EPEVTQTPSHQVTQMGQEVILRCVPISNHLYFYWYRQILGQKVEFLVSFYNNEISEKSEIFDDQFSVERPDGSNFTLKIRSTKLEDSAMYFCASDRGGDNYGYTFGSGTRLTVV.

This clone was counted only a few times. CDR3 in DNA: TGCGCCAGCACGGTCCGGGGACAGGGTGACTACGAGCAGTACTTC. It specifies CASTVRGQGDYEQYF. The rearrangement joins TRBV5-1 to TRBJ2-7; 9 bases are a match to TRBD1. The CDR3 contains 15 residues. The trim removed 6 bases at V and 3 bases at J, leaving 10 bases unmatched. Germline lookup yields CDR1 SGHRS and CDR2 YFSETQ.

The chain has TRBV21-1 and TRBJ2-7; the tabulated D call, TRBD2, remains unverified against the DNA. TRBV21-1 is recorded as a pseudogene. The CDR3 length is 17 residues. Written as DNA, the CDR3 is TGTGCCAGCAGCAAAGTAACCAGGACTAGGCCCCCCTACGAGCAGTACTTC. It codes for CASSKVTRTRPPYEQYF.

The chain joins TRBV28 to TRBJ2-5, with D possibly matching TRBD2 (6 bases). Germline V gene lookup returns CDR1 MDHEN and CDR2 SYDVKM. The CDR3 covers 16 residues. V lost 2 bases and J lost 4, with 17 bases in between. This chain's CDR3 is CASSLDMGGLIETQYF. Here the CDR3 DNA reads TGTGCCAGCAGTTTAGATATGGGGGGTTTGATAGAGACCCAGTACTTC.

The gene calls are TRBV15 and TRBJ1-2, with unresolved D. Between the trimmed V and J ends, which lost 5 bases and 5 bases, there was a span of 9 bases. The V gene's germline CDR1 is LNHNV and CDR2 YYDKDF (reference sequence). This CDR3 comprises 12 residues. CDR3 residues: CATSGAGYGYTF. As DNA, the CDR3 is TGTGCCACCAGCGGAGCGGGGTATGGCTACACCTTC.

The chain links TRBV27 to TRBJ2-7, with 8 bases aligning to TRBD1. The CDR3 has 13 residues. J lost 6 bases, V lost 5 bases, and 6 bases had no gene match. The germline gives CDR1 MNHEY, CDR2 SMNVEV (reference sequence). CDR3 sequence (DNA): TGTGCCAGCAGTGGGACAGGCCTCTCCGAGCAGTACTTC. It yields the protein CASSGTGLSEQYF.

The V and J genes are TRBV9 and TRBJ2-7; 8 bases are a match to TRBD2. Germline V gene sequence: CDR1 SGDLS, CDR2 YYNGEE. The CDR3 covers 14 residues. V dropped 0 bases and J dropped 2; count of bases not matched to a gene: 1. The CDR3 is CASSVEAGAYEQYF. The CDR3 bases are TGTGCCAGCAGCGTAGAAGCGGGAGCCTACGAGCAGTACTTC.

This sequence joins TRBV27 and TRBJ2-5; D not certain. Germline V CDR1 and CDR2: MNHEY, SMNVEV (reference sequence). The CDR3 contains 13 residues. The V end lost 3 bases, the J end lost 1 base, and 6 bases lay between the germline ends. This chain's CDR3 is CASSFGLQETQYF. The DNA for the CDR3 is TGTGCCAGCAGTTTCGGTCTCCAAGAGACCCAGTACTTC.

This clone was observed a few times. V is TRBV5-4 and J is TRBJ1-1, with D perhaps matching TRBD1 (5 bases). Germline V gene data show CDR1 as SGHNT and CDR2 as YYREEE (reference sequence). The CDR3 has 14 residues. V lost 4 bases and J lost 4, with 14 bases in between. CDR3 region: CASSDPGLSTEAFF. The DNA for the CDR3 is TGTGCCAGCAGCGATCCGGGACTCAGCACTGAAGCTTTCTTT.

The chain has TRBV19 and TRBJ2-7; tentative D call: TRBD1 (5 bases). CDR1 is LNHDA, CDR2 SQIVND, per germline (reference sequence). V lost 5 bases, J lost 2 bases, and 10 bases lay in between. This CDR3 is 13 amino acids long. The CDR3 reads CASSVTATYEQYF. The DNA of the CDR3 is TGTGCCAGTAGTGTGACAGCCACCTACGAGCAGTACTTC.

J is TRBJ2-1 and V is TRBV27; 8 nucleotides match TRBD1. Per germline, CDR1 MNHEY and CDR2 SMNVEV (reference sequence). The CDR3 spans 17 residues. With V trimmed by 5 bases and J by 10 bases, 19 bases remained unmatched. CDR3 amino acids: CASSPYRGSSTGREQFF. CDR3 DNA: TGTGCCAGCAGTCCATACAGGGGGTCGAGTACGGGTCGAGAGCAGTTCTTC.

This chain uses TRBV6-1 with TRBJ1-3; possibly TRBD1 for D (6 bases). The CDR3 is 13 amino acids. The V gene's germline CDR1 is MNHNS and CDR2 SASEGT. Trimming left V 6 bases short and J 5 bases short, with 11 bases between. CDR3 residues: CASRRQERNTIYF. The CDR3 nucleotides read TGTGCCAGCAGACGACAGGAACGAAACACCATATATTTT.